Shown below are 20 T cell receptor beta chains from a single sample sequenced in a study of patients and donors after allogeneic stem cell transplantation. TCRdb redid the calling of the RT-PCR reads with MiXCR, one entry per CDR3 protein. This table has hundreds of thousands of distinct CDR3 sequences, approximately 14% appearing once. Sequencing was done on a sample of blood, either unsorted or a sorted T cell fraction (not recorded which). These receptors all stem from a human donor who was either an allogeneic HSCT recipient or a stem cell or donor lymphocyte infusion donor (not recorded which). It is not recorded whose cells these are; they may come from a transplant donor.

This clonotype was seen ten or more times. The V call is TRBV11-1, the J call TRBJ2-1; unclear D gene. The germline gives CDR1 SGHAT, CDR2 FQDESV (reference sequence). The CDR3 covers 15 residues. Trimming pared 4 bases from V and 13 bases from J, leaving 23 bases between. The CDR3 loop reads CASSSESLVTLRQFF. Written as DNA, the CDR3 is TGTGCCAGCAGCTCCGAGTCGCTAGTGACTTTACGTCAGTTCTTC.

This clonotype appeared a few times. The rearrangement links TRBV3-1 to TRBJ2-2, with TRBD2 matching 9 bases. The CDR3 has 18 amino acids. The V gene end was trimmed by 4 bases and the J gene end by 0 bases; junction bases not matched to a gene: 9. CDR1 and CDR2 (germline): LGHDT, YNNKEL (reference sequence). The CDR3 bases are TGTGCCAGCAGCCGGCGGGGGGGCGGCCCCACGAACACCGGGGAGCTGTTTTTT. Its protein is CASSRRGGGPTNTGELFF.

The chain employs TRBV12-3 or TRBV12-4 and TRBJ2-1, with 7 bases that match TRBD1. CDR3 length: 16 amino acids. Unmatched junction bases numbered 8, after V lost 4 bases and J lost 2 bases. In DNA, the CDR3 is TGTGCCAGCAGTTCTGTGGGACAGAAAACCTACAATGAGCAGTTCTTC. Translating it yields CASSSVGQKTYNEQFF.

The chain has TRBV7-8 and TRBJ2-1; the match to TRBD2 covers 12 bases. Germline CDR1 is SGHVS and CDR2 is FQNEAQ. The CDR3 loop spans 18 amino acids. The ends lost 1 base at V and 10 bases at J; junction bases unmatched: 14. The CDR3 DNA reads TGTGCCAGCAGCTTAGGGAGGCTTCCTAGCGGGGGGGTTCGGGAGCAGTTCTTC. As protein: CASSLGRLPSGGVREQFF.

The chain is built from TRBV20-1 and TRBJ2-5, with D perhaps being TRBD1 or TRBD2 (5 bases each). CDR3 length equals 13 residues. The V and J ends lost 6 bases and 0 bases respectively, with 11 bases between them. The germline V gene encodes CDR1 DFQATT and CDR2 SNEGSKA (reference sequence). The CDR3 protein is CSAPGRDQETQYF. The DNA of the CDR3 is TGCAGTGCCCCAGGGAGAGACCAAGAGACCCAGTACTTC.

The gene calls are TRBV9 and TRBJ2-1; a weak D match, TRBD2 (5 bases). The CDR3 is 17 amino acids. Looked up from germline, CDR1 is SGDLS and CDR2 is YYNGEE. Trimming cost V 0 bases and J 9 bases, with 22 bases left between them. CDR3 DNA: TGTGCCAGCAGCGTAGAAAGATCCAGCGGTGAGTCGTTTGAGCAGTTCTTC. Its protein is CASSVERSSGESFEQFF. Looking up the rest from reference TRBV9 and TRBJ2-1 gives the full variable domain: DSGVTQTPKHLITATGQRVTLRCSPRSGDLSVYWYQQSLDQGLQFLIQYYNGEERAKGNILERFSAQQFPDLHSELNLSSLELGDSALYFCASSVERSSGESFEQFFGPGTRLTVL.

This clonotype was picked up many times. This chain uses TRBV20-1 with TRBJ1-5, with D unresolved. This CDR3 region has 14 residues. Per the germline V gene, CDR1 is DFQATT and CDR2 is SNEGSKA (reference sequence). V dropped 3 bases and J dropped 3 bases, with 12 bases sitting between them. In DNA form, the CDR3 reads TGCAGTGCTAGCCCGGACGGAAACAATCAGCCCCAGCATTTT. It yields the protein CSASPDGNNQPQHF.

V and J are TRBV9 and TRBJ1-2; the D is unclear. Trimming removed 4 bases from V and 3 bases from J, with 13 bases in between. This CDR3 has 14 amino acids. Germline V CDR1 and CDR2: SGDLS, YYNGEE. The CDR3: CASSPTLGDYGYTF. CDR3 nucleotides: TGTGCCAGCAGCCCTACTTTGGGTGACTATGGCTACACCTTC.

This clonotype was recorded a few times. The V and J genes are TRBV7-9 and TRBJ1-1; 8 bases align to TRBD1. Germline-derived CDR1 and CDR2 are SEHNR and FQNEAQ (reference sequence). Trimming cost V 5 bases and J 11 bases; bases outside gene matches: 13. CDR3 length equals 14 residues. CDR3: CASSEIRQGIGAFF. The DNA of the CDR3 is TGTGCCAGCAGCGAAATCCGACAGGGGATAGGTGCTTTCTTT.

This clonotype was counted only a few times. The genes are TRBV18 and TRBJ2-3, with 7 bases fitting TRBD1. V lost 3 bases and J lost 9; bases outside the gene matches: 9. CDR1 is KGHSH and CDR2 is LQKENI in the germline V gene. The CDR3 totals 14 residues. The CDR3 protein is CASSPRGQKDTQYF. CDR3 coding DNA: TGTGCCAGCTCACCGAGGGGACAGAAGGACACGCAGTATTTT.

This clonotype has more than one count but fewer than ten. The rearrangement joins TRBV11-1 to TRBJ1-4; D is unresolved. V lost 5 bases, J lost 8 bases, and 30 bases lay in between. CDR3 length equals 19 residues. Germline CDR1 and CDR2: SGHAT and FQDESV (reference sequence). In DNA, the CDR3 is TGTGCCAGCAGCAACCGAACCGCGGGCCAATTAATCAAGGACGAAAAACTGTTTTTT. Protein product: CASSNRTAGQLIKDEKLFF.

This clonotype was picked up many times. This chain joins TRBV3-1 and TRBJ1-2; D is unresolved. Germline CDR1 and CDR2: LGHDT and YNNKEL (reference sequence). The germline V and J ends were trimmed by 2 bases and 2 bases, with 12 bases remaining between them. There are 15 residues in the CDR3. CDR3: CASSQLEGGNYGYTF. In nucleotides, the CDR3 is TGTGCCAGCAGCCAACTCGAAGGCGGGAACTATGGCTACACCTTC.

This clonotype appeared a few times. The rearrangement links TRBV5-5 to TRBJ2-1; TRBD1 matches 10 bases. J was trimmed by 3 bases and V by 5 bases; bases with no gene match: 5. The CDR3 runs 15 residues. CDR1 is SGHKS, CDR2 YYEKEE, per germline (reference sequence). CDR3 in DNA: TGTGCCAGCAGGGCCGGGACAGGGGACTACAATGAGCAGTTCTTC. This translates into CASRAGTGDYNEQFF.

This clonotype was counted only a few times. This rearrangement joins TRBV5-6 to TRBJ1-2; a possible D gene is TRBD1 (5 bases). The germline gives CDR1 SGHDT, CDR2 YYEEEE. Trimming cost V 6 bases and J 0 bases, with 15 bases left between them. This CDR3 contains 15 residues. The CDR3 bases are TGTGCCAGCACCCGAGTGGGGGGAACTAACTATGGCTACACCTTC. It is translated as CASTRVGGTNYGYTF.

This clonotype has just a few counts. CDR3 protein: CASSPTADTEAFF. The CDR3 bases are TGCGCCAGCAGCCCGACAGCGGACACTGAAGCTTTCTTT. V and J are TRBV5-1 and TRBJ1-1; tentative D call: TRBD1 (5 bases). Germline CDR1 and CDR2: SGHRS and YFSETQ. V was shortened by 4 bases and J by 3 bases, with 10 bases between the two germline ends. The CDR3 totals 13 residues.

This clonotype was observed at least ten times. The chain uses TRBV25-1 and TRBJ2-5; the D gene could be TRBD1 or TRBD2 (5 bases each). V shed 9 bases and J shed 3 bases, with 17 bases lying between them. The V gene's germline CDR1 is MGHDK and CDR2 SYGVNS. The CDR3 length is 14 residues. CDR3: CASGAGAREETQYF. The CDR3 region has the DNA TGTGCCAGTGGAGCCGGGGCTAGGGAAGAGACCCAGTACTTC.

The table lists this clonotype with a few counts. The rearrangement joins TRBV9 to TRBJ2-2; 8 bases align to TRBD1. This CDR3 region has 15 residues. Germline trimming cut 5 bases from V and 4 bases from J; bases unmatched to any gene: 7. CDR1 SGDLS and CDR2 YYNGEE come from the germline V gene. Here the CDR3 DNA reads TGTGCCAGCAGAACCGGGACAGGTCGCACCGGGGAGCTGTTTTTT. This sequence encodes CASRTGTGRTGELFF.

This clonotype was seen a few times. The chain employs TRBV6-5 and TRBJ1-4; D not certain. V shed 2 bases and J shed 4 bases, with 8 bases lying between them. Per the germline V gene, CDR1 is MNHEY and CDR2 is SVGAGI. This CDR3 comprises 14 residues. CDR3 in amino acids: CASSYATGNEKLFF. CDR3 coding DNA: TGTGCCAGCAGTTACGCGACGGGTAATGAAAAACTGTTTTTT.

This rearrangement joins TRBV5-1 to TRBJ2-1; tentative D call: TRBD1 (6 bases). Germline loops: CDR1 SGHRS, CDR2 YFSETQ. With 6 bases removed from V and 4 bases from J, the gap between germline ends came to 14 bases. This CDR3 is built from 14 residues. As DNA, the CDR3 is TGCGCCAGCAATCTCGGACAGACTTACAATGAGCAGTTCTTC. Translation: CASNLGQTYNEQFF.

This clonotype was picked up many times. The gene calls are TRBV5-6 and TRBJ1-2; no definite D call. With 3 bases removed from V and 4 bases from J, the gap between germline ends came to 13 bases. There are 14 residues in the CDR3. Per germline, CDR1 SGHDT and CDR2 YYEEEE. The CDR3 DNA sequence: TGTGCCAGCAGCTCTCGGCGGGCTATCTATGGCTACACCTTC. Translation: CASSSRRAIYGYTF.